The 15 T cell receptor beta chains presented below share a single source sample, sequenced in a study of shared clonotypes between healthy human individuals (dated by TCRdb to 2020 to 2022). Library method: the immunoSEQ multiplex PCR assay. This immuneACCESS table, as held by TCRdb, lists in-frame sequences with V and J called but not all clones. Of the missing ones, under half trace to an unresolved V gene in checked studies; the others have no known cause. Present in this sample are over a million clones, approximately 76% of which were seen just once. Roughly 1.4% of the sample lies in the top ten. The sequenced material came from memory CD4+ T cells sorted from blood. The cell subset or site label corresponds to: CD45RA-negative fraction. These receptors all stem from a man aged 18 to 35 in good health.

In this sample, this clone turned up once. In DNA form, the CDR3 reads TGTGCCAGCAGTATAGGGGGGGACATCAGTCAGCCCCAGCATTTT. Translating it yields CASSIGGDISQPQHF. The chain recombines TRBV28 with TRBJ1-5, with TRBD1 as a possible D gene (6 bases). Germline loops: CDR1 MDHEN, CDR2 SYDVKM. The V end lost 5 bases, the J end lost 6 bases, and 17 bases lay between the germline ends. CDR3 length equals 15 residues.

V is TRBV30 and J is TRBJ1-4; a weak D match, TRBD1 (5 bases). The CDR3 length is 14 residues. Trimming took 2 bases from V and 0 from J, leaving 7 bases between them. CDR1 and CDR2 from the germline V gene are GTSNPN and SVGIG (reference sequence). Here the CDR3 DNA reads TGTGCCTGGAGTTTCAGGGCAACTAATGAAAAACTGTTTTTT. This codes for CAWSFRATNEKLFF.

Notes on this clone: A far larger clone is one nucleotide away, so this likely arose from a read error. J is TRBJ2-7 and V is TRBV5-4; D is perhaps TRBD1 (6 bases). The CDR3 has 13 amino acids. Germline lookup yields CDR1 SGHNT and CDR2 YYREEE (reference sequence). The CDR3 here is CASSLGQAYKQYF. Here the CDR3 DNA reads TGTGCCAGCAGCTTGGGACAGGCCTACAAGCAGTACTTC.

V gene TRBV29-1 combines with J gene TRBJ2-2; possible D gene TRBD1, 6 bases. The V end was cut by 2 bases, the J end by 5 bases, with 18 bases between. Germline V CDR1 and CDR2: SQVTM, ANQGSEA. This CDR3 is 16 amino acids long. The CDR3 DNA sequence: TGCAGCGTTGAAAGGGTGGGACACATAGGGACCGGGGAGCTGTTTTTT. It encodes CSVERVGHIGTGELFF.

The chain employs TRBV7-9 and TRBJ2-3; perhaps TRBD1 as D (8 bases). Germline V lookup: CDR1 SEHNR, CDR2 FQNEAQ (reference sequence). Trimming pared 2 bases from V and 3 bases from J, leaving 12 bases between. The length of the CDR3 is 15 residues. As DNA, the CDR3 is TGTGCCAGCAGCTTAATACAGGGGGGGACAGATACGCAGTATTTT. It yields the protein CASSLIQGGTDTQYF.

This clone showed up just once. The genes are TRBV4-2 and TRBJ2-1; 10 bases line up with TRBD1. The CDR3 is made up of 18 amino acids. V was clipped by 1 base and J by 8 bases; unmatched bases: 14. The germline gives CDR1 LGHNA, CDR2 YNFKEQ. The CDR3 coding sequence is TGTGCCAGCAGCCAAGTAGTCCTCTTCGGGACAGGGGACCATGAGCAGTTCTTC. This encodes CASSQVVLFGTGDHEQFF.

The chain has TRBV5-4 and TRBJ2-1, with TRBD2 matching over 7 bases. The germline gives CDR1 SGHNT, CDR2 YYREEE (reference sequence). This CDR3 spans 16 amino acids. J lost 3 bases, V lost 5 bases, and 11 bases had no gene match. The CDR3 DNA is TGTGCCAGCAGGGAAGATCTAGCGGAACTCTACAATGAGCAGTTCTTC. Residues: CASREDLAELYNEQFF. The whole variable domain, remainder taken from reference TRBV5-4 and TRBJ2-1, is ETGVTQSPTHLIKTRGQQVTLRCSSQSGHNTVSWYQQALGQGPQFIFQYYREEENGRGNFPPRFSGLQFPNYSSELNVNALELDDSALYLCASREDLAELYNEQFFGPGTRLTVL.

This clone has a handful of counts. The genes are TRBV10-3 and TRBJ1-5; 7 positions match TRBD1. The germline gives CDR1 ENHRY, CDR2 SYGVKD. The CDR3 is 13 amino acids. V lost 7 bases, J lost 5 bases, and 5 bases stayed unmatched. CDR3 in amino acids: CAITAGGDQPQHF. CDR3 coding DNA: TGTGCCATCACGGCAGGGGGGGATCAGCCCCAGCATTTT.

The chain recombines TRBV30 with TRBJ1-1; possible D gene TRBD1, 6 bases. The length of the CDR3 is 15 residues. Deletions cut 0 bases from V and 2 bases from J, with 13 bases between. From germline, CDR1 is GTSNPN and CDR2 SVGIG (reference sequence). CDR3 nucleotides: TGTGCCTGGAGTGTACTCTTGGGGGCAAACACTGAAGCTTTCTTT. It specifies CAWSVLLGANTEAFF.

V usage is TRBV11-1 and J usage is TRBJ2-1, with TRBD2 matching over 11 bases. The CDR3 is 16 amino acids. V lost 1 base to trimming and J lost 5 bases; unmatched junction nucleotides: 4. Germline lookup yields CDR1 SGHAT and CDR2 FQDESV (reference sequence). CDR3 residues: CASSLGLAGGNNEQFF. Here the CDR3 DNA reads TGTGCCAGCAGCTTAGGGCTAGCGGGGGGAAACAATGAGCAGTTCTTC.

This clone was observed a handful of times. The V call is TRBV6-1, the J call TRBJ2-7; TRBD2 might be the D (6 bases). The CDR3 runs 11 residues. The germline V gene has CDR1 MNHNS and CDR2 SASEGT. Trimming removed 5 bases at V and 11 bases at J, with 13 bases between. The CDR3 DNA sequence: TGTGCCAGCAGTAACTGGGACTTGAAGTACTTC. Translating it yields CASSNWDLKYF.

The chain carries TRBV19 and TRBJ1-2, with D possibly TRBD1 on 5 matching bases. The CDR3 has 14 amino acids. Trimming took off 3 bases at V and 4 bases at J, with 12 bases between the two ends. Germline assignment: CDR1 LNHDA and CDR2 SQIVND (reference sequence). CDR3 sequence: CASSIKGLRYGYTF. CDR3 sequence (DNA): TGTGCCAGTAGTATTAAGGGACTCCGCTATGGCTACACCTTC.

The chain recombines TRBV7-9 with TRBJ1-2; D is uncertain. The CDR3 is 15 residues long. Trimming shortened V by 0 bases and J by 0 bases, and 8 bases separated the two germline ends. The germline CDR1 and CDR2 sequences are SEHNR and FQNEAQ (reference sequence). CDR3: CASSLARTANYGYTF. DNA of the CDR3: TGTGCCAGCAGCTTAGCCCGTACAGCTAACTATGGCTACACCTTC.

With respect to this clone: A read error is likely here: a far larger clone is one base away. V usage is TRBV6-6 and J usage is TRBJ1-6; no definite D call. Germline CDR1 reads MNHNY; CDR2 reads SVGAGI (reference sequence). This CDR3 contains 15 residues. Here the CDR3 DNA reads TGTGCCAGCAGTTACGGTGAACGGCTTAATTTACCCCTCCACTTT. As protein: CASSYGERLNLPLHF.

CDR3 in amino acids: CASRTRWGTGELFF. In DNA, the CDR3 is TGTGCCAGTAGAACTAGGTGGGGGACCGGGGAGCTGTTTTTT. V and J are TRBV19 and TRBJ2-2; D tentatively fits TRBD1 or TRBD2 (5 bases each). V gave up 6 bases and J gave up 5 bases, with 13 bases separating them. Germline values: CDR1 LNHDA, CDR2 SQIVND (reference sequence). The CDR3 consists of 14 residues.